These 24 T cell receptor beta chains originate from one sample sequenced in a study of T-cell reconstitution after alpha-beta-depleted transplantation in children. Unique molecular identifiers tagged the TCRbeta library. TCRdb passed the PCR reads through MiXCR, listing each CDR3 protein once. Among approximately 130,000 distinct CDR3 sequences, 9.5% to 10% were seen once, and the ten largest hold under 30%. Sequenced material: PBMCs, mostly from graft donor cells, taken 180 days after TCRalphabeta/CD19-depleted stem cell transplant. The receptors shown here come from a girl in the first two years of life who had a stem cell transplant for combined immunodeficiency, so the T cells may come from the graft donor.

This clonotype was counted only a few times. The CDR3 DNA follows: TGCAGTGCCCCGATGAGGGCTAGCGGGAGCTCCTACAATGAGCAGTTCTTC. Its protein product is CSAPMRASGSSYNEQFF. This sequence joins TRBV20-1 and TRBJ2-1, with 10 bases that match TRBD2. CDR1 and CDR2 from the germline V gene are DFQATT and SNEGSKA (reference sequence). This CDR3 spans 17 amino acids. V lost 6 bases and J lost 0; bases outside the gene matches: 11.

A few counts support this clonotype. V usage is TRBV5-1 and J usage is TRBJ2-7; the D gene could be TRBD1 or TRBD2 (5 bases each). The CDR3 contains 14 residues. With 0 bases removed from V and 3 bases from J, the gap between germline ends came to 10 bases. CDR1 and CDR2 (germline): SGHRS, YFSETQ. CDR3 coding DNA: TGCGCCAGCAGCTTGGAACCGGGGCTCTACGAGCAGTACTTC. It translates to CASSLEPGLYEQYF.

This clonotype was counted only a few times. This rearrangement joins TRBV7-4 to TRBJ2-7; the match to TRBD1 covers 9 bases. V was pared by 4 bases and J by 0 bases, with 4 bases of the junction left unmatched. This CDR3 region has 15 residues. The germline CDR1 and CDR2 sequences are SGHVT and SQSDAQ. For the CDR3, the DNA is TGTGCCAGCAGCTGGGGACAGGGACCCTCCTACGAGCAGTACTTC. Translating it yields CASSWGQGPSYEQYF.

This clonotype was recorded a few times. The chain employs TRBV7-2 and TRBJ2-2, with a weak D call TRBD2 (7 bases). Trimming removed 9 bases at V and 0 bases at J, with 14 bases between. The germline V gene encodes CDR1 SGHTA and CDR2 FQGNSA. This CDR3 is 15 amino acids long. The CDR3 coding sequence is TGTGCCAGGGGGGGGGCTTCCGCGAACACCGGGGAGCTGTTTTTT. Its protein product is CARGGASANTGELFF.

In this sample, this clonotype turned up many times. One end of the junction is discordant with germline, which a read error may explain. V and J are TRBV12-3 or TRBV12-4 and TRBJ2-1, with 10 bases identical to TRBD2. The CDR3 sequence is 12 residues long. The CDR3 DNA sequence: TGTGCCAGCAGTTTTTCGCTAGCGGGAGCCCTCTTC. This encodes CASSFSLAGALF.

This clonotype was detected only a few times. The chain joins TRBV7-2 to TRBJ2-1; D is unresolved. This CDR3 is 13 amino acids long. CDR1 and CDR2 from the germline V gene are SGHTA and FQGNSA. V was shortened by 3 bases and J by 7 bases, with 10 bases between the two germline ends. The CDR3 DNA reads TGTGCCAGCAGCTTCCATCCTGGGAATGAGCAGTTCTTC. This sequence encodes CASSFHPGNEQFF. Using reference TRBV7-2 and TRBJ2-1 for the parts outside the CDR3, the full variable domain is GAGVSQSPSNKVTEKGKDVELRCDPISGHTALYWYRQSLGQGLEFLIYFQGNSAPDKSGLPSDRFSAERTGGSVSTLTIQRTQQEDSAVYLCASSFHPGNEQFFGPGTRLTVL.

The table lists this clonotype with a few counts. This chain uses TRBV12-3 or TRBV12-4 with TRBJ2-1; 8 nucleotides match TRBD2. The CDR3 extends over 16 amino acids. Trimming cost V 6 bases and J 0 bases; bases outside gene matches: 7. CDR3 in DNA: TGTGCCAGCAGATCTTTAGCGGGGAGCTCCTACAATGAGCAGTTCTTC. Translating it yields CASRSLAGSSYNEQFF.

The chain links TRBV6-5 to TRBJ2-6; a weak D match, TRBD2 (5 bases). The CDR3 has 17 residues. The germline V gene has CDR1 MNHEY and CDR2 SVGAGI. V was cut by 2 bases and J by 0 bases, with 11 bases left in between. CDR3 DNA: TGTGCCAGCAGTTACCCTCTAGGAGGCTCTGGGGCCAACGTCCTGACTTTC. Translating it yields CASSYPLGGSGANVLTF.

The CDR3 nucleotides read TGTGCCAGCAGCTTGTTTTTAGGGCCCAGCTACGAGCAGTACTTC. Protein sequence: CASSLFLGPSYEQYF. The rearrangement uses TRBV5-6 and TRBJ2-7; no definite D call. V dropped 1 base and J dropped 3 bases, with 14 bases sitting between them. CDR1 SGHDT and CDR2 YYEEEE come from the germline V gene. The CDR3 is made up of 15 amino acids. The full variable domain, rest sourced from reference TRBV5-6 and TRBJ2-7, is DAGVTQSPTHLIKTRGQQVTLRCSPKSGHDTVSWYQQALGQGPQFIFQYYEEEERQRGNFPDRFSGHQFPNYSSELNVNALLLGDSALYLCASSLFLGPSYEQYFGPGTRLTVT.

This clonotype has more than one count but fewer than ten. The chain combines TRBV5-1 with TRBJ2-2, with D possibly being TRBD1 (6 bases). Germline CDR1 reads SGHRS; CDR2 reads YFSETQ. V was clipped by 3 bases and J by 3 bases, with 9 bases between them. The CDR3 is 14 amino acids. The CDR3 region has the DNA TGCGCCAGCAGCTCGGGACACTACACCGGGGAGCTGTTTTTT. It translates to CASSSGHYTGELFF.

This clonotype was found a few times. This rearrangement joins TRBV29-1 to TRBJ2-7; 9 bases align to TRBD1. Germline CDR1 is SQVTM and CDR2 is ANQGSEA. The CDR3 has 16 residues. With 1 base clipped from V and 0 bases from J, the junction kept 7 bases outside the gene matches. The CDR3 DNA reads TGCAGCGTTGAAGGGGACCCACAGGGGGCCTCCTACGAGCAGTACTTC. Residues: CSVEGDPQGASYEQYF.

This chain uses TRBV20-1 with TRBJ2-7; 9 nucleotides agree with TRBD1. With V trimmed by 6 bases and J by 0 bases, 9 bases remained unmatched. The CDR3 consists of 15 residues. Germline V lookup: CDR1 DFQATT, CDR2 SNEGSKA (reference sequence). CDR3 bases: TGCAGTGCGTACCGACAGGGGGATCCCTCCTACGAGCAGTACTTC. This codes for CSAYRQGDPSYEQYF.

The rearrangement uses TRBV7-8 and TRBJ2-2; no clear D gene. The CDR3 loop spans 14 amino acids. The V and J ends lost 2 bases and 2 bases respectively, with 6 bases between them. CDR1 and CDR2 (germline): SGHVS, FQNEAQ. CDR3 bases: TGTGCCAGCAGCTTAACGGATAACACCGGGGAGCTGTTTTTT. It codes for CASSLTDNTGELFF.

Regarding this clonotype: This CDR3 is missing its conserved last phenylalanine or tryptophan, likely due to a read error. The limits of the CDR3 on the DNA are not certain, so only TCRdb's listed CDR3 is given. The chain combines TRBV5-1 with TRBJ2-5; no DNA check was done on the table's D call, TRBD1. CDR1 SGHRS and CDR2 YFSETQ come from the germline V gene. With termini counted, the CDR3 has 13 amino acids. CDR3 in amino acids: CASSFRGQETKYI.

This chain uses TRBV12-3 or TRBV12-4 with TRBJ1-4; possible D gene TRBD1, 6 bases. The CDR3 sequence is 14 residues long. V lost 6 bases, J lost 8 bases, and 16 bases lay in between. CDR3 sequence reads: CASSRAQGREKLFF. CDR3 DNA: TGTGCCAGCAGCCGAGCACAGGGTCGGGAAAAACTGTTTTTT.

This clonotype turned up a few times. The DNA for the CDR3 is TGTGCCAGCAGTTATTTCGGGGCGTCGAACGAGCAGTACTTC. Protein sequence: CASSYFGASNEQYF. This chain connects TRBV6-5 to TRBJ2-7; D could derive from TRBD1 or TRBD2 (5 bases each). The V and J ends lost 3 bases and 5 bases respectively, with 14 bases between them. The germline V gene has CDR1 MNHEY and CDR2 SVGAGI. CDR3 length: 14 amino acids.

This clonotype was seen a few times. The rearrangement links TRBV28 to TRBJ2-1; D uncertain. The CDR3 is made up of 15 amino acids. Germline V CDR1 and CDR2: MDHEN, SYDVKM. Trimming took off 0 bases at V and 5 bases at J, with 11 bases between the two ends. CDR3 DNA: TGTGCCAGCAGTTTATGCGTAGGGCCTCACAATGAGCAGTTCTTC. The encoded protein is CASSLCVGPHNEQFF.

V usage is TRBV6-1 and J usage is TRBJ2-7; 9 bases align to TRBD2. V lost 8 bases and J lost 3; bases outside the gene matches: 17. CDR1 MNHNS and CDR2 SASEGT come from the germline V gene. The CDR3 is made up of 17 amino acids. The CDR3 DNA reads TGTGCCAGCCTTCTTAGCGGGAGCCTTTTAACCCTCTACGAGCAGTACTTC. It encodes CASLLSGSLLTLYEQYF.

This clonotype was observed a handful of times. This chain uses TRBV7-6 with TRBJ2-7; D not certain. Germline V lookup: CDR1 SGHVS, CDR2 FNYEAQ. V was cut by 6 bases and J by 0 bases, with 9 bases left in between. The CDR3 runs to 13 residues. The CDR3 bases are TGTGCCAGCAGTTATACGAGCTCCTACGAGCAGTACTTC. Its translation: CASSYTSSYEQYF.

V is TRBV20-1 and J is TRBJ2-7; possibly TRBD2 for D (6 bases). The CDR3 has 14 residues. CDR1 is DFQATT, CDR2 SNEGSKA, per germline (reference sequence). The V and J ends lost 0 bases and 2 bases respectively, with 11 bases between them. For the CDR3, the DNA is TGCAGTGCTAGAGAGAGGGGCGGGGCCTACGAGCAGTACTTC. Translated, it gives CSARERGGAYEQYF.

The chain employs TRBV7-2 and TRBJ2-7; 9 nucleotides agree with TRBD1. J gave up 7 bases and V 6 bases, and 10 bases lay outside the gene matches. CDR1 and CDR2 (germline): SGHTA, FQGNSA. This CDR3 spans 14 amino acids. The CDR3 bases are TGTGCCAGCAGGTTCGACAGGGGGACGGGTGAGCAGTACTTC. It is translated as CASRFDRGTGEQYF.

The chain joins TRBV20-1 to TRBJ2-3; 11 positions match TRBD2. CDR3 size: 18 residues. Germline V lookup: CDR1 DFQATT, CDR2 SNEGSKA (reference sequence). V lost 3 bases, J lost 1 base, and 12 bases stayed unmatched. CDR3 residues: CSASRGPGTSGRTDTQYF. The CDR3 nucleotides are TGCAGTGCTAGTAGGGGACCAGGGACTAGCGGCCGCACAGATACGCAGTATTTT.

This clonotype was counted between two and nine times. The rearrangement joins TRBV7-8 to TRBJ1-5; a possible D gene is TRBD1 (6 bases). V shed 5 bases and J shed 1 base, with 15 bases lying between them. Germline V lookup: CDR1 SGHVS, CDR2 FQNEAQ. CDR3 length: 16 amino acids. This CDR3 is CASSQYRVLSNQPQHF. CDR3 bases: TGTGCCAGCAGCCAATACAGGGTACTAAGCAATCAGCCCCAGCATTTT.

The V gene is TRBV20-1, the J gene TRBJ2-6; D possibly uses TRBD1 or TRBD2 (5 bases each). There are 16 residues in the CDR3. V lost 3 bases and J lost 0, with 12 bases in between. Germline lookup yields CDR1 DFQATT and CDR2 SNEGSKA (reference sequence). The CDR3 sequence: CSASREGYSGANVLTF. The CDR3 DNA reads as TGCAGTGCTAGTCGCGAGGGGTACTCTGGGGCCAACGTCCTGACTTTC.